Presented here are 25 T cell receptor beta chains from one specimen sequenced in a study of blood T cell repertoires in COVID-19. Clones were read by immunoSEQ multiplex PCR, and TCRdb kept only the in-frame ones, dropping some. The sample has approximately 300,000 clones; approximately 90% are singletons. Material: peripheral blood. The source of these receptors is a man aged 18 to 29 with active or convalescent COVID-19.

Details on this clone: Other DNA sequences in this sample translate to the same CDR3. The rearrangement links TRBV12-3 or TRBV12-4 to TRBJ1-2, with a possible D match to TRBD1 (5 bases). The CDR3 is 13 amino acids. V lost 6 bases and J 4 bases, leaving 12 bases between the germline ends. This CDR3 reads CASSLGQGYGYTF. DNA of the CDR3: TGTGCCAGCAGCCTCGGTCAGGGCTATGGCTACACCTTC.

The gene calls are TRBV4-1 and TRBJ2-2; 8 bases fit TRBD1. This CDR3 is 18 amino acids long. V gave up 1 base and J gave up 4 bases; unmatched junction bases: 11. The germline CDR1 and CDR2 sequences are MGHRA and YSYEKL. Here the CDR3 DNA reads TGCGCCAGCAGCCAAGCAAATACGGGGCAGGGGGCCACCGGGGAGCTGTTTTTT. This encodes CASSQANTGQGATGELFF.

The genes are TRBV5-1 and TRBJ2-1; a weak D match, TRBD2 (5 bases). V dropped 4 bases and J dropped 1 base, with 12 bases sitting between them. The length of the CDR3 is 15 residues. CDR1 is SGHRS, CDR2 YFSETQ, per germline. The CDR3 reads CASSKDGDSYNEQFF. The DNA of the CDR3 is TGCGCCAGCAGCAAGGACGGGGATTCCTACAATGAGCAGTTCTTC. Combining the CDR3 with reference TRBV5-1 and TRBJ2-1 gives the whole variable domain KAGVTQTPRYLIKTRGQQVTLSCSPISGHRSVSWYQQTPGQGLQFLFEYFSETQRNKGNFPGRFSGRQFSNSRSEMNVSTLELGDSALYLCASSKDGDSYNEQFFGPGTRLTVL.

The chain has TRBV12-5 and TRBJ2-3; D gene uncertain. V was trimmed by 4 bases and J by 5 bases, leaving 7 bases between them. Per the germline V gene, CDR1 is LGHNT and CDR2 is FRNRAP. The CDR3 is 12 residues long. CDR3 sequence reads: CASGSPGDTQYF. The CDR3 DNA reads TGTGCTAGTGGTTCCCCGGGAGATACGCAGTATTTT.

The chain combines TRBV7-9 with TRBJ1-1, with 11 bases matching TRBD1. The germline V gene has CDR1 SEHNR and CDR2 FQNEAQ (reference sequence). Trimming removed 2 bases from V and 4 bases from J; junction bases left unmatched: 3. The CDR3 consists of 15 residues. CDR3: CASSLSGTGGTEAFF. The CDR3 nucleotides are TGTGCCAGCAGCTTATCCGGGACAGGGGGCACTGAAGCTTTCTTT.

This clone was seen a handful of times. This sample also contains other DNA sequences that code for the same CDR3. The chain recombines TRBV27 with TRBJ1-5; D not certain. From germline, CDR1 is MNHEY and CDR2 SMNVEV (reference sequence). With 5 bases removed from V and 3 bases from J, the gap between germline ends came to 14 bases. The CDR3 has 15 amino acids. CDR3 coding DNA: TGTGCCAGCAGTCCCCTGCGGGGTTTCAATCAGCCCCAGCATTTT. Translation gives CASSPLRGFNQPQHF.

For this clone: In the same sample, other DNA sequences code for this CDR3. The V call is TRBV11-3, the J call TRBJ1-1; possible D gene TRBD1, 5 bases. CDR1 SGHNT and CDR2 YENEEA come from the germline V gene. V shed 1 base and J shed 5 bases, with 8 bases lying between them. This CDR3 is 13 amino acids long. Here the CDR3 reads CASSLGRGTEAFF. The CDR3 DNA is TGTGCCAGCAGCTTAGGGAGGGGAACTGAAGCTTTCTTT.

This clone was detected once. The V and J genes are TRBV5-3 and TRBJ2-2, with 9 nucleotides matching TRBD2. TRBV5-3 is known as an ORF, though its function is uncertain. The CDR3 totals 17 residues. With 4 bases clipped from V and 1 base from J, the junction kept 8 bases outside the gene matches. The CDR3 nucleotides read TGTGCCAGAAGCCCGAATTTAGCGGGAGAGAACACCGGGGAGCTGTTTTTT. It specifies CARSPNLAGENTGELFF.

The V and J genes are TRBV10-3 and TRBJ2-5; D unclear. The CDR3 runs 13 residues. The ends were cut back, 3 bases at V and 5 bases at J, with 10 bases in the middle. CDR1 and CDR2 from the germline V gene are ENHRY and SYGVKD. The CDR3 loop is CAISDGAVETQYF. Written as DNA, the CDR3 is TGTGCCATCAGTGATGGCGCGGTGGAGACCCAGTACTTC.

The chain recombines TRBV12-3 or TRBV12-4 with TRBJ1-4, with TRBD1 matching over 8 bases. This CDR3 is built from 13 residues. Trimming at V came to 4 bases and at J to 8 bases, leaving 3 bases not matched to a gene. The CDR3 protein is CASSYDRGEKLFF. The DNA of the CDR3 is TGTGCCAGCAGTTACGACAGGGGAGAAAAACTGTTTTTT.

The rearrangement links TRBV7-8 to TRBJ2-3; TRBD1 is a possible D gene (5 bases). This CDR3 region has 17 residues. V lost 5 bases to trimming and J lost 1 base, with 19 bases between them. The germline V gene has CDR1 SGHVS and CDR2 FQNEAQ. This chain's CDR3 is CASSRLGRGTGTDTQYF. CDR3 coding DNA: TGTGCCAGCAGCCGATTGGGAAGGGGAACTGGCACAGATACGCAGTATTTT.

V usage is TRBV19 and J usage is TRBJ2-3; the match to TRBD2 covers 11 bases. V shed 10 bases, J shed 6 bases, and the junction held 9 bases outside the gene matches. Germline V gene lookup returns CDR1 LNHDA and CDR2 SQIVND (reference sequence). This CDR3 comprises 14 residues. This chain's CDR3 is CATSSGRFADTQYF. The CDR3, as DNA: TGTGCCACGTCTAGCGGGAGGTTCGCGGATACGCAGTATTTT.

The chain has TRBV5-4 and TRBJ2-7; D is uncertain. Looked up from germline, CDR1 is SGHNT and CDR2 is YYREEE (reference sequence). Trimming stripped 2 bases from V and 4 bases from J, with 4 bases between. CDR3 size: 11 residues. The CDR3 DNA is TGTGCCAGCAGCTTTATGTACGAGCAGTACTTC. It yields the protein CASSFMYEQYF.

The gene calls are TRBV11-3 and TRBJ2-3; no clear D. From germline, CDR1 is SGHNT and CDR2 YENEEA. V was pared by 4 bases and J by 3 bases, with 5 bases between. This CDR3 is built from 12 residues. The CDR3 bases are TGTGCCAGCAGCTCCGAGACAGATACGCAGTATTTT. As protein: CASSSETDTQYF.

The chain has TRBV5-8 and TRBJ2-5, with D maybe TRBD1 (5 bases). The CDR3 spans 16 residues. Trimming removed 1 base at V and 5 bases at J, with 18 bases between. Germline CDR1 SGHTS, CDR2 YDEGEE. The CDR3 region has the DNA TGTGCCAGCAGCTTGTTATCGGGCAGGGCAGGGGAGACCCAGTACTTC. It specifies CASSLLSGRAGETQYF. The whole variable domain, filled in from reference TRBV5-8 and TRBJ2-5, reads EAGVTQSPTHLIKTRGQQATLRCSPISGHTSVYWYQQALGLGLQFLLWYDEGEERNRGNFPPRFSGRQFPNYSSELNVNALELEDSALYLCASSLLSGRAGETQYFGPGTRLLVL.

The chain links TRBV5-4 to TRBJ2-2, with D unresolved. Germline CDR1 reads SGHNT; CDR2 reads YYREEE (reference sequence). The CDR3 extends over 14 amino acids. V lost 1 base and J 3 bases, leaving 7 bases between the germline ends. DNA of the CDR3: TGTGCCAGCAGCTTGCAGGTAGACACCGGGGAGCTGTTTTTT. Amino acids: CASSLQVDTGELFF.

V is TRBV10-3 and J is TRBJ2-1; 10 bases line up with TRBD1. Germline V gives CDR1 ENHRY, CDR2 SYGVKD. There are 12 residues in the CDR3. With V trimmed by 11 bases and J by 7 bases, 5 bases remained unmatched. CDR3: CALGQGGNEQFF. CDR3 DNA: TGTGCCCTCGGACAGGGGGGAAATGAGCAGTTCTTC.

This chain links TRBV4-3 with TRBJ1-1; 9 bases map to TRBD1. The CDR3 has 13 amino acids. The V gene end was trimmed by 3 bases and the J gene end by 7 bases; junction bases not matched to a gene: 3. Germline-derived CDR1 and CDR2 are LGHNA and YSLEER. The CDR3 DNA reads TGCGCCAGCAGCCACGGACAGGGGTTTGAAGCTTTCTTT. It translates to CASSHGQGFEAFF.

The chain combines TRBV29-1 with TRBJ1-5; unclear D gene. The CDR3 runs to 15 residues. CDR1 SQVTM and CDR2 ANQGSEA come from the germline V gene. V lost 2 bases and J lost 0, with 11 bases in between. In DNA form, the CDR3 reads TGCAGCGTTGAAATGCCACAAAATAGCAATCAGCCCCAGCATTTT. It specifies CSVEMPQNSNQPQHF.

This clone was seen just once. This chain connects TRBV18 to TRBJ2-7, with D tentatively TRBD1 (5 bases). CDR1 and CDR2 from the germline V gene are KGHSH and LQKENI. V was shortened by 5 bases and J by 2 bases, with 16 bases between the two germline ends. This CDR3 spans 15 amino acids. The CDR3 here is CASSTTADRAYEQYF. Written as DNA, the CDR3 is TGTGCCAGCTCAACAACCGCCGACAGAGCCTACGAGCAGTACTTC.

This clone was seen a single time. The chain carries TRBV27 and TRBJ1-1, with D maybe TRBD1 (6 bases). The CDR3 is made up of 13 amino acids. Germline V CDR1 and CDR2: MNHEY, SMNVEV (reference sequence). Trimming took 2 bases from V and 6 from J, leaving 10 bases between them. The CDR3 here is CASSLNRAAEAFF. The CDR3 DNA follows: TGTGCCAGCAGTTTAAACAGGGCGGCTGAAGCTTTCTTT.

The chain carries TRBV5-1 and TRBJ2-3; 7 positions match TRBD1. This CDR3 contains 15 residues. CDR1 is SGHRS and CDR2 is YFSETQ in the germline V gene. V lost 1 base to trimming and J lost 4 bases; unmatched junction nucleotides: 6. The CDR3 nucleotides are TGCGCCAGCAGCTTGTTCAGGGGGAGCCCAGATACGCAGTATTTT. It codes for CASSLFRGSPDTQYF.

The rearrangement links TRBV10-2 to TRBJ2-7; TRBD1 agrees at 8 bases. Germline CDR1 reads WSHSY; CDR2 reads SAAADI. The CDR3 contains 14 residues. The V and J ends lost 6 bases and 1 base, in that order; junction bases with no gene match: 5. Here the CDR3 reads CASSSDRVSYEQYF. DNA of the CDR3: TGCGCCAGCAGCTCGGACAGGGTGTCCTACGAGCAGTACTTC.

The rearrangement links TRBV6-2 or TRBV6-3 to TRBJ2-3; TRBD2 aligns across 9 bases. This CDR3 contains 15 residues. After removal of 6 bases from V and 6 bases from J, the junction contained 10 bases not matched to a gene. CDR1 MNHEY and CDR2 SVGEGT come from the germline V gene. The CDR3 sequence is CASSPSGGKRDTQYF. CDR3 nucleotides: TGTGCCAGCAGCCCCAGCGGGGGGAAGAGGGATACGCAGTATTTT.

The chain couples TRBV10-2 to TRBJ2-1; D uncertain. The germline CDR1 and CDR2 sequences are WSHSY and SAAADI. The V and J ends lost 2 bases and 0 bases respectively, with 8 bases between them. The CDR3 runs to 15 residues. The CDR3 DNA is TGCGCCAGCAGTGAGCCTGCGAGCTCCTACAATGAGCAGTTCTTC. This sequence encodes CASSEPASSYNEQFF.